The rows below give T cell receptor beta chains drawn from one sample of a study of CD8+ T cells in alopecia areata. Here immunoSEQ multiplex PCR was the method, and the copy in TCRdb shows in-frame clones only, minus some. The table lists 130,000 or so clones, about 86% of them singletons. The starting material was CD8+ T cells sorted from blood, obtained at week 4, from a patient treated with tofacitinib. These receptors came from a human donor with alopecia areata. The CDR3 runs from the conserved cysteine through the conserved F or W. The order of the fields is V gene, J gene, CDR3 protein.

v_call: TRBV27
j_call: TRBJ1-4
cdr3_aa: CASSSWETGQREKLFF

v_call: TRBV27
j_call: TRBJ2-1
cdr3_aa: CASSLGPAGNEQFF

v_call: TRBV29-1
j_call: TRBJ2-2
cdr3_aa: CSGASGQGTGELFF

v_call: TRBV5-1
j_call: TRBJ2-3
cdr3_aa: CASSFQGPTDTQYF

v_call: TRBV27
j_call: TRBJ2-7
cdr3_aa: CASIPLAGGGHEQYF

v_call: TRBV9
j_call: TRBJ2-1
cdr3_aa: CASSVRLAGGSNDEQFF

v_call: TRBV10-2
j_call: TRBJ1-1
cdr3_aa: CATSKAAGSSTEAFF

v_call: TRBV13
j_call: TRBJ2-3
cdr3_aa: CASSFSTSGVTDTQYF

v_call: TRBV5-1
j_call: TRBJ2-7
cdr3_aa: CASSSGTGELHEQYF

v_call: TRBV25-1
j_call: TRBJ2-7
cdr3_aa: CASSESTSYEQYF

v_call: TRBV5-4
j_call: TRBJ2-3
cdr3_aa: CASSLGGGTDTQYF

v_call: TRBV6-5
j_call: TRBJ2-7
cdr3_aa: CASSYDTGSYEQYF

v_call: TRBV10-3
j_call: TRBJ1-2
cdr3_aa: CAIWDSPSGGYTF

v_call: TRBV27
j_call: TRBJ2-7
cdr3_aa: CASSWGQHYEQYF

v_call: TRBV30
j_call: TRBJ2-7
cdr3_aa: CAWSVSQGITYEQYF

v_call: TRBV28
j_call: TRBJ2-3
cdr3_aa: CASSSILESGTDTQYF

v_call: TRBV29-1
j_call: TRBJ2-1
cdr3_aa: CSVQTAIFEQFF

v_call: TRBV29-1
j_call: TRBJ2-1
cdr3_aa: CSVLWTAEQFF

v_call: TRBV4-1
j_call: TRBJ2-1
cdr3_aa: CASSQGRTYNEQFF

v_call: TRBV20-1
j_call: TRBJ2-7
cdr3_aa: CSAPGPYEQYF

v_call: TRBV9
j_call: TRBJ2-6
cdr3_aa: CASSVDRSSGANVLTF

v_call: TRBV7-9
j_call: TRBJ2-7
cdr3_aa: CASSLGDEQYF

v_call: TRBV7-9
j_call: TRBJ1-5
cdr3_aa: CASSFSGDPNQPQHF

v_call: TRBV5-1
j_call: TRBJ2-7
cdr3_aa: CASSDGRGLYEQYF

v_call: TRBV6-6
j_call: TRBJ2-3
cdr3_aa: CASVRSVGGMTDTQYF

v_call: TRBV29-1
j_call: TRBJ1-2
cdr3_aa: CSVPGGPYGYTF